One and the same sample provided the 9 T cell receptor beta chains below, sequenced in a study of T cell responses to AZD1222 COVID-19 vaccine (dated by TCRdb to the early 2020s). The label giving this sample's time point can be read as: baseline before first vaccination. The library was built by means of the immunoSEQ multiplex PCR assay. This is the immuneACCESS table as TCRdb keeps it, with only in-frame sequences that have V and J called. A part of the clones is gone; compared with another copy, unresolved V genes explain less than half, and the rest is unexplained. This sample has 110,000 or so clones in its table, and roughly 89% of those were observed once. The top ten clones comprise 5.4% of the sample. The material was peripheral blood, obtained on day 0 of AZD1222 vaccination. These receptors all come from an adult in good health.

The CDR3 is CASSRVLGEKLFF. The CDR3 DNA reads TGTGCCAGCTCGCGGGTCCTCGGCGAAAAACTGTTTTTT. The chain combines TRBV6-5 with TRBJ1-4, with no clear D. V was shortened by 8 bases and J by 8 bases, with 15 bases between the two germline ends. CDR1 is MNHEY and CDR2 is SVGAGI in the germline V gene. This CDR3 comprises 13 residues.

The J gene is TRBJ1-6, the V gene TRBV6-1; D unresolved. The V gene lost 3 bases and the J gene lost 9 bases, with 6 bases spanning the gap. CDR3 length: 12 amino acids. CDR1 is MNHNS and CDR2 is SASEGT in the germline V gene. The CDR3 loop is CASSDRRSPLHF. As DNA, the CDR3 is TGTGCCAGCAGTGACAGACGTTCACCCCTCCACTTT.

The gene calls are TRBV2 and TRBJ1-4, with a possible D match to TRBD1 (5 bases). The CDR3 extends over 14 amino acids. Trimming stripped 6 bases from V and 4 bases from J, with 12 bases between. Germline CDR1 reads SNHLY; CDR2 reads FYNNEI. Here the CDR3 reads CASSPGGLNEKLFF. The CDR3 region has the DNA TGTGCCAGCAGCCCCGGGGGACTTAATGAAAAACTGTTTTTT.

The chain employs TRBV19 and TRBJ1-4; D gene ambiguous. Germline V gene lookup returns CDR1 LNHDA and CDR2 SQIVND (reference sequence). Deletions cut 5 bases from V and 2 bases from J, with 15 bases between. This CDR3 region has 16 residues. The CDR3 DNA reads as TGTGCCAGTAGTCCCTCGTGGACGGCTACTAATGAAAAACTGTTTTTT. Translated, it gives CASSPSWTATNEKLFF.

The chain recombines TRBV5-5 with TRBJ1-5; TRBD1 agrees at 8 bases. The CDR3 is 17 amino acids. Trimming removed 4 bases from V and 2 bases from J; junction bases left unmatched: 11. Germline values: CDR1 SGHKS, CDR2 YYEKEE (reference sequence). The CDR3 spells CASSLETGVKGNQPQHF. The CDR3 DNA is TGTGCCAGCAGCCTAGAGACAGGGGTGAAGGGCAATCAGCCCCAGCATTTT.

CDR3 bases: TGTGCCAGCAGCCAACCCGGGCAAGAGGGGACTGAAGCTTTCTTT. It is translated as CASSQPGQEGTEAFF. The V gene is TRBV11-2, the J gene TRBJ1-1; weak D call: TRBD1 (5 bases). Germline assignment: CDR1 SGHAT and CDR2 FQNNGV. The CDR3 loop spans 15 amino acids. V was pared by 5 bases and J by 5 bases, with 18 bases between.

The rearrangement links TRBV6-5 to TRBJ2-2; the D gene is possibly TRBD2 (5 bases). The CDR3 is 15 amino acids. Trimming pared 6 bases from V and 6 bases from J, leaving 17 bases between. Germline V gene data show CDR1 as MNHEY and CDR2 as SVGAGI. CDR3 protein: CASSPEVLGSGELFF. CDR3 coding DNA: TGTGCCAGCAGCCCGGAGGTTTTAGGGTCCGGGGAGCTGTTTTTT.

V and J are TRBV5-5 and TRBJ2-1; no clear D gene. V was clipped by 2 bases and J by 7 bases, with 10 bases between them. The CDR3 consists of 13 residues. Germline V CDR1 and CDR2: SGHKS, YYEKEE (reference sequence). CDR3 amino acids: CASSFFQGNEQFF. DNA for the CDR3: TGTGCCAGCAGCTTTTTTCAAGGGAATGAGCAGTTCTTC.

The chain is built from TRBV28 and TRBJ2-1; D uncertain. Trimming cost V 6 bases and J 2 bases, with 17 bases left between them. From germline, CDR1 is MDHEN and CDR2 SYDVKM. This CDR3 is 16 amino acids long. The CDR3 sequence is CASSPVPGRAYNEQFF. The CDR3 coding sequence is TGTGCCAGCAGCCCTGTCCCAGGAAGGGCCTACAATGAGCAGTTCTTC.